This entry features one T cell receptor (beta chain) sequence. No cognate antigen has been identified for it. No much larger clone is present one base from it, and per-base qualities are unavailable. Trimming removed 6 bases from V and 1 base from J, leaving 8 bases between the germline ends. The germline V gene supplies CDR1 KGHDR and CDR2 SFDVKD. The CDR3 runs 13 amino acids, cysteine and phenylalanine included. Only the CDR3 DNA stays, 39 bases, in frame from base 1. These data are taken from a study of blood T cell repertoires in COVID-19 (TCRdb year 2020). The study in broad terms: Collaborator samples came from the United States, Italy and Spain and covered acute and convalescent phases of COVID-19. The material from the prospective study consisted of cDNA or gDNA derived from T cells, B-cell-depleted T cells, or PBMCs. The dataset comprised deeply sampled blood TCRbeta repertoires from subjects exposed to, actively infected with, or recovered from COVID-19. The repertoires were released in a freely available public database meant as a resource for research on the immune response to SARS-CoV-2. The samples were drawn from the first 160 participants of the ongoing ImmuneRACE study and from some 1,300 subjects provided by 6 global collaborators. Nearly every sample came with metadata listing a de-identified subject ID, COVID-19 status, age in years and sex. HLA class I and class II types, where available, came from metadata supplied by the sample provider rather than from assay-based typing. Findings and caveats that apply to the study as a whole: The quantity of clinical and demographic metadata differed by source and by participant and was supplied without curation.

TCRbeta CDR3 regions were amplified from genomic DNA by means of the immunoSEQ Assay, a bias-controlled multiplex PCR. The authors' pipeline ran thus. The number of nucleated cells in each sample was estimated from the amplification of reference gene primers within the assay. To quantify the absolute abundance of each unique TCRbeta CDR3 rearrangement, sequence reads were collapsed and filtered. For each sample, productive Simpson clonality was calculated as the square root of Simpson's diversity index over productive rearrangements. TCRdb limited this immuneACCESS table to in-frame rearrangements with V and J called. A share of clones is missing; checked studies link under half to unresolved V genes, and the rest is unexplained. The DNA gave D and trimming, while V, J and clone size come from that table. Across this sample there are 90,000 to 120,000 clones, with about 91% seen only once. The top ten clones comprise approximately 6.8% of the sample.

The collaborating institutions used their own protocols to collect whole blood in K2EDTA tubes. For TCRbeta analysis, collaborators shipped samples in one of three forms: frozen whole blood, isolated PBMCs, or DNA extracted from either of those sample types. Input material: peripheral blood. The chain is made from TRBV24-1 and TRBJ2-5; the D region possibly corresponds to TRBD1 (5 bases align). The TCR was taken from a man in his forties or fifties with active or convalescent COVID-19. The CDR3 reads CATSLGPQETQYF. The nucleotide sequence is TGTGCCACCAGTTTGGGGCCCCAAGAGACCCAGTACTTC.